The clone carrying this TCR beta chain occurred many times. This entry comes from a study of breast tumors, draining lymph nodes, adjacent tissues. Each CDR3 protein is one row after TCRdb ran MiXCR on the multiplex PCR reads. Found here are a few hundred thousand distinct CDR3 sequences, less than 40% of them singletons; the top ten hold approximately 3.7%. This CDR3 spans 16 amino acids. V lost 6 bases, J lost 2 bases, and 7 bases stayed unmatched. Looked up from germline, CDR1 is SEHNR and CDR2 is FQNEAQ (reference sequence). Axillary draining lymph nodes of breast cancer patients supplied the node samples.

This receptor was obtained from a female donor with breast cancer. Some clones in this sample may be carry-over from other donors' samples. The chain is built from TRBV7-9 and TRBJ2-6; 7 bases agree with TRBD1. The sequenced sample was axillary lymph node tissue. CDR3 loop: CASSNNRGPGANVLTF. In DNA, the CDR3 is TGTGCCAGCAGTAACAACAGGGGCCCTGGGGCCAACGTCCTGACTTTC.